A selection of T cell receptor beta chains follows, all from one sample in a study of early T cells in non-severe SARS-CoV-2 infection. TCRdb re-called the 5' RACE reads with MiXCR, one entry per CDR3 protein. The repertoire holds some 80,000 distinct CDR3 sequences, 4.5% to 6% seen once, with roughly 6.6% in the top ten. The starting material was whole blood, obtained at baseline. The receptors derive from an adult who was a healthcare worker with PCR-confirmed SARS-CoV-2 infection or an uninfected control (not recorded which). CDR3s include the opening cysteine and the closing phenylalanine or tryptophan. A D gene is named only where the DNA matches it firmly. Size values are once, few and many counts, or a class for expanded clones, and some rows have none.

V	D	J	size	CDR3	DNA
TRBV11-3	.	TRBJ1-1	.	CASSSGRNTEAFF	TGTGCCAGCAGCTCCGGACGGAACACTGAAGCTTTCTTT
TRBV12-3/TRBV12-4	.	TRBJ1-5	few	CASSHSGPQHF	TGTGCCAGCAGCCATTCCGGGCCCCAGCATTTT
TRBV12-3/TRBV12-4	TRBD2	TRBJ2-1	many	CASSPLAGGFNEQFF	TGTGCCAGCAGCCCCCTAGCGGGAGGGTTCAATGAGCAGTTCTTC
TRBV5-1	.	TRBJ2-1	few	CASSLTPLDEGYNEQFF	TGCGCCAGCAGCCTCACGCCCCTGGACGAAGGTTACAATGAGCAGTTCTTC
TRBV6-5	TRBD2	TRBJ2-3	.	CASSYNAPGGNTDTQYF	TGTGCCAGCAGTTACAACGCCCCGGGAGGAAACACAGATACGCAGTATTTT
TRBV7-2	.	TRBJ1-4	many	CASSLGGLATNEKLFF	TGTGCCAGCAGCTTAGGGGGACTTGCAACTAATGAAAAACTGTTTTTT
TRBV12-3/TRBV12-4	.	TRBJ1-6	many	CASSLRGGSDSPLHF	TGTGCCAGCAGTTTGCGTGGGGGCTCGGATTCACCCCTCCACTTT
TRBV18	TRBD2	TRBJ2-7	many	CASSPVSGLAGGLLERYF	TGTGCCAGCTCACCAGTCTCGGGACTAGCGGGAGGGCTCTTGGAGCGGTACTTC
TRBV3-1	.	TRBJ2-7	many	CASSQDRNRANEQYF	TGTGCCAGCAGCCAAGATAGGAACCGCGCCAACGAGCAGTACTTC
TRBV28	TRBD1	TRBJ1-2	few	CASSFTPFGQDYTF	TGTGCCAGCAGTTTCACCCCGTTCGGACAGGACTACACCTTC
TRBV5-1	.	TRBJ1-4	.	CASSLRPAGDEKLFF	TGCGCCAGCAGCCTCCGCCCCGCGGGGGATGAAAAACTGTTTTTT
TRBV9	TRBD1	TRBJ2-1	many	CASGPGTGAYNEQFF	TGTGCCAGCGGGCCCGGGACAGGGGCCTACAATGAGCAGTTCTTC
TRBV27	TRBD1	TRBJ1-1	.	CASSPRTGVVTEAFF	TGTGCCAGCAGTCCAAGGACAGGGGTTGTCACTGAAGCTTTCTTT
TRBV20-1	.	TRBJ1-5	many	CSASTGTTGQPQHF	TGCAGTGCCAGCACCGGGACAACGGGTCAGCCCCAGCATTTT
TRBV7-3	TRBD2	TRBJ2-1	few	CASSLRLAGDANEQFF	TGTGCCAGCAGCTTAAGACTAGCGGGAGACGCAAATGAGCAGTTCTTC
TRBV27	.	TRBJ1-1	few	CASSSSALLNTEAFF	TGTGCCAGCAGTTCGTCAGCCCTACTGAACACTGAAGCTTTCTTT
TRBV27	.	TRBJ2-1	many	CASSLVSGEQFF	TGTGCCAGCAGTTTAGTTTCGGGAGAGCAGTTCTTC
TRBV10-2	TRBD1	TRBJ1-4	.	CASSVGQKNEKLFF	TGCGCCAGCAGTGTGGGACAGAAGAATGAAAAACTGTTTTTT
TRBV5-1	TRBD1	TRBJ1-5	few	CASSLGTGGGQPQHF	TGCGCCAGCAGCTTAGGGACAGGGGGCGGCCAGCCCCAGCATTTT
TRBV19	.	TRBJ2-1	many	CASRTTRGHNEQFF	TGTGCCAGTAGGACCACTAGGGGCCACAATGAGCAGTTCTTC
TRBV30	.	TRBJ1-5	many	CAWRKTLGQPQHF	TGTGCCTGGAGAAAAACATTGGGCCAGCCCCAGCATTTT
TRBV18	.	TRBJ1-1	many	CASSPTTTANTEAFF	TGTGCCAGCTCACCCACTACGACAGCTAACACTGAAGCTTTCTTT
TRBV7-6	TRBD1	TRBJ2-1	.	CASSQQGNNYNEQFF	TGTGCCAGCTCCCAACAGGGGAATAACTACAATGAGCAGTTCTTC
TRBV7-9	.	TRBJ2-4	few	CASSSRRLDLAKNIQYF	TGTGCCAGCAGCTCCCGGAGACTAGATCTTGCCAAAAACATTCAGTACTTC
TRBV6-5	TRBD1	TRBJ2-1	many	CASSYFGIWGQGLVNEQFF	TGTGCCAGCAGTTACTTCGGCATTTGGGGACAGGGTTTAGTAAATGAGCAGTTCTTC
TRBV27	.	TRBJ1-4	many	CASSFAAPTRKLFF	TGTGCCAGCAGTTTTGCGGCTCCGACCCGAAAACTGTTTTTT
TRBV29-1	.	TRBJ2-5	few	CSVGDTQETQYF	TGCAGCGTTGGGGACACACAAGAGACCCAGTACTTC
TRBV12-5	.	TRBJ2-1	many	CASGPGPYNEQFF	TGTGCTAGTGGCCCCGGACCTTACAATGAGCAGTTCTTC
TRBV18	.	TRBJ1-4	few	CASTNRGSTNEKLFF	TGTGCCAGCACTAATCGAGGGTCAACTAATGAAAAACTGTTTTTT
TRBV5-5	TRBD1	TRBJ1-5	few	CAIGQGHQPQHF	TGTGCCATAGGACAGGGGCATCAGCCCCAGCATTTT
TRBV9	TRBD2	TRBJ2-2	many	CASSVVAGFTGELFF	TGTGCCAGCAGCGTAGTAGCGGGCTTCACCGGGGAGCTGTTTTTT
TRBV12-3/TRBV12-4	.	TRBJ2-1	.	CASLSRPGYNEQFF	TGTGCCAGTCTATCCCGGCCGGGGTACAATGAGCAGTTCTTC
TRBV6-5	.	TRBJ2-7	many	CASSYLDEQYF	TGTGCCAGCAGTTACTTGGACGAGCAGTACTTC
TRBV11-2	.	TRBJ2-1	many	CASSLEFRRPSYNEQFF	TGTGCCAGCAGCTTAGAGTTCCGGAGGCCCTCCTACAATGAGCAGTTCTTC
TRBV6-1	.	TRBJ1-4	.	CASSEWTEKLFF	TGTGCCAGCAGTGAGTGGACCGAAAAACTGTTTTTT
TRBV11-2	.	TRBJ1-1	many	CASSLRAGAGTEAFF	TGTGCCAGCAGCCTTCGCGCAGGGGCAGGGACTGAAGCTTTCTTT
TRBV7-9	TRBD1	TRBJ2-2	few	CASSPIGGLHTGELFF	TGTGCCAGCAGCCCGATAGGGGGCCTTCACACCGGGGAGCTGTTTTTT
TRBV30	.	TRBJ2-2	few	CAWTGVLGTPPANTGELFF	TGTGCCTGGACAGGGGTGTTAGGGACCCCTCCCGCGAACACCGGGGAGCTGTTTTTT
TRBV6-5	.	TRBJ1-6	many	CASSYKGYNSPLHF	TGTGCCAGCAGTTATAAGGGGTATAATTCACCCCTCCACTTT
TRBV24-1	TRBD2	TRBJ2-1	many	CATSLGLAGYNEQFF	TGTGCCACCAGCCTGGGACTAGCGGGTTACAATGAGCAGTTCTTC
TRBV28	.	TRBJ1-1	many	CASSLNVGAKSHEAFF	TGTGCCAGCAGTTTAAATGTGGGGGCGAAGAGCCATGAAGCTTTCTTT
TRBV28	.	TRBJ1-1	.	CASSSMTGINTEAFF	TGTGCCAGCAGCTCAATGACAGGAATAAACACTGAAGCTTTCTTT
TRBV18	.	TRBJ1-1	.	CASSPEGVLEAFF	TGTGCCAGCTCACCAGAGGGGGTCCTTGAAGCTTTCTTT
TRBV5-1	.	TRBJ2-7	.	CASSPGTPPFYEQYF	TGCGCCAGCAGCCCTGGGACACCCCCCTTTTACGAGCAGTACTTC
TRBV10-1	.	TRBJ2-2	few	CASSESDRTGELFF	TGCGCCAGCAGTGAGTCGGACAGAACCGGGGAGCTGTTTTTT
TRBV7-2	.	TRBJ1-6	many	CASSLSGSPLHF	TGTGCCAGCAGCTTATCCGGTTCACCCCTCCACTTT
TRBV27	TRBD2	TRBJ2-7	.	CASSKAGARNEQYF	TGTGCCAGCAGTAAAGCGGGAGCAAGGAACGAGCAGTACTTC
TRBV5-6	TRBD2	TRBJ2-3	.	CASRPGGRATDTQYF	TGTGCCAGCCGCCCGGGCGGGAGGGCAACGGATACGCAGTATTTT
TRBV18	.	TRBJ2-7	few	CASSPGPPVAYEQYF	TGTGCCAGCTCACCAGGACCCCCGGTAGCCTACGAGCAGTACTTC